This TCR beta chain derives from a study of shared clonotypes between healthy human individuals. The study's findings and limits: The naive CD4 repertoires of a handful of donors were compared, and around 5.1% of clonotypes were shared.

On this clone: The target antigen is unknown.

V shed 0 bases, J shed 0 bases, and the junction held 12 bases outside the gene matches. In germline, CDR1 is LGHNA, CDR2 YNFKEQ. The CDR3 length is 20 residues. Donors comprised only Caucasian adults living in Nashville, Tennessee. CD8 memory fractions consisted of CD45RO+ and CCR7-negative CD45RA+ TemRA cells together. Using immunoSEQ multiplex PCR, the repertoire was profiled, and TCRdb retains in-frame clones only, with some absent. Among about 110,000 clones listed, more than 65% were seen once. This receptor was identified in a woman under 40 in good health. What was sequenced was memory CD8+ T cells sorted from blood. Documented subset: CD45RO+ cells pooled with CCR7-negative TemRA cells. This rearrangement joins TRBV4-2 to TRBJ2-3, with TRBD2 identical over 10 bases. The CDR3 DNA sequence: TGTGCCAGCAGCCAAGAGTCTAGCGGGAGAGAGTGGGTGAGCACAGATACGCAGTATTTT. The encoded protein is CASSQESSGREWVSTDTQYF.